These T cell receptor beta chains were read from a single sample in a study of T cell repertoires in cytomegalovirus infection. One entry per CDR3 protein, called by TCRdb with MiXCR from the reads. The table shows approximately 100,000 distinct CDR3 sequences, with about 25% occurring only once. Specimen: CD8+ T cells from PBMCs. These receptors were taken from a human donor in good health (CMV status not recorded). Some clones in this sample may be carry-over from other donors' samples. CDR3s leave out the opening cysteine and the closing phenylalanine or tryptophan. Fields, in order: V gene, clone size, CDR3 protein. Size tells how often a clone was seen (once, few, many) or the class of an expanded clone, and some rows leave it out.

TRBV6-2/TRBV6-3 | - | ASSGVAGVAYEQY
TRBV2 | - | ASRAGGSSYNEQF
TRBV14 | few | ASSQAGFQNIQY
TRBV3-1 | - | ASSQGAGAQNIQY
TRBV29-1 | - | SVGAAPEAF
TRBV28 | few | ASSSSGGARTGELF
TRBV2 | - | ASIKGSSNTEAF
TRBV5-1 | - | ASSRRLAGATKSSYNEQF
TRBV19 | few | ASSTSGASGYEQY
TRBV27 | many | ASSLGPTPYNEQF
TRBV7-9 | few | ASSLERDTFGETQY
TRBV5-8 | few | ASSLDEAGVGTGELF